Below are 9 T cell receptor beta chains sequenced from a single sample in a study of shared clonotypes between healthy human individuals. Profiling relied on immunoSEQ multiplex PCR, and the TCRdb table lists in-frame clones only, not all of them. The data hold approximately 500,000 clones, with 95% to 97% observed a single time. The specimen was naive CD4+ T cells sorted from blood. Subset defined: CD45RA+ positively selected. These receptors were obtained from a woman in her twenties or thirties in good health.

The J gene is TRBJ1-1, the V gene TRBV18; D is unclear. V was pared by 1 base and J by 0 bases, with 9 bases between. The CDR3 covers 15 residues. Germline V gene lookup returns CDR1 KGHSH and CDR2 LQKENI. CDR3 DNA sequence: TGTGCCAGCTCACCACGTGTGACCGTGAACACTGAAGCTTTCTTT. Its protein product is CASSPRVTVNTEAFF.

The chain employs TRBV7-9 and TRBJ1-4; TRBD1 matches 11 bases. The CDR3 covers 14 residues. In germline, CDR1 is SEHNR, CDR2 FQNEAQ (reference sequence). V lost 5 bases and J lost 6; bases outside the gene matches: 2. DNA of the CDR3: TGTGCCAGCAGCGTGGACAGGGGGCATGAAAAACTGTTTTTT. Translating gives CASSVDRGHEKLFF.

The chain has TRBV28 and TRBJ1-1; tentative D call: TRBD1 (5 bases). Germline CDR1 reads MDHEN; CDR2 reads SYDVKM. CDR3 length: 12 residues. V lost 8 bases and J 12 bases, leaving 19 bases between the germline ends. The CDR3 nucleotides are TGTGCCAGCCGGCCCCCTGCGGGGCGGCCTTTCTTT. It specifies CASRPPAGRPFF.

The V and J genes are TRBV29-1 and TRBJ2-7; D is unresolved. This CDR3 has 12 residues. In germline, CDR1 is SQVTM, CDR2 ANQGSEA. V was cut by 3 bases and J by 5 bases, with 11 bases left in between. CDR3 sequence (DNA): TGCAGCGTTGATTCCGGCAGAAACGAGCAGTACTTC. It is translated as CSVDSGRNEQYF.

The chain uses TRBV4-1 and TRBJ2-1; either TRBD1 or TRBD2 may fit D (7 bases each). Trimming removed 3 bases at V and 8 bases at J, with 20 bases between. The length of the CDR3 is 16 residues. Per the germline V gene, CDR1 is MGHRA and CDR2 is YSYEKL. CDR3 loop: CASSQLRGGFRDEQFF. CDR3 nucleotide sequence: TGCGCCAGCAGCCAGCTCAGGGGGGGATTTCGGGATGAGCAGTTCTTC.

The genes are TRBV28 and TRBJ1-2; a weak D match, TRBD1 (5 bases). The CDR3 is 16 amino acids. The V end was cut by 3 bases, the J end by 5 bases, with 19 bases between. CDR1 is MDHEN, CDR2 SYDVKM, per germline. The CDR3 region has the DNA TGTGCCAGCAGTTTTTGGGGGTCAACAAATTCATATGGCTACACCTTC. Translated, it gives CASSFWGSTNSYGYTF.

The rearrangement links TRBV15 to TRBJ2-7, with D possibly matching TRBD1 (7 bases). The germline V and J ends were trimmed by 5 bases and 2 bases, with 19 bases remaining between them. The CDR3 spans 16 residues. Germline CDR1 and CDR2: LNHNV and YYDKDF (reference sequence). Written as DNA, the CDR3 is TGTGCCACCAGCCGAGGGGGGACAGCGGGCACCTACGAGCAGTACTTC. Protein product: CATSRGGTAGTYEQYF.

V usage is TRBV28 and J usage is TRBJ2-5; 13 positions match TRBD2. Germline-derived CDR1 and CDR2 are MDHEN and SYDVKM. The CDR3 covers 15 residues. Losses at the gene ends were 5 bases for V and 11 bases for J; bases not matched to a gene: 11. The DNA for the CDR3 is TGTGCCAGCAGTCTTGGACTAGCGGGAGTTTATGAGCAGTACTTC. Its translation: CASSLGLAGVYEQYF.

CDR3 bases: TGTGCCAGCAGTTACGTGGGAGGGCCTCGGAATGAGCAGTTCTTC. Residues: CASSYVGGPRNEQFF. This chain joins TRBV6-5 and TRBJ2-1; 7 bases are a match to TRBD2. This CDR3 has 15 residues. Germline CDR1 MNHEY, CDR2 SVGAGI. V lost 2 bases, J lost 7 bases, and 8 bases stayed unmatched.